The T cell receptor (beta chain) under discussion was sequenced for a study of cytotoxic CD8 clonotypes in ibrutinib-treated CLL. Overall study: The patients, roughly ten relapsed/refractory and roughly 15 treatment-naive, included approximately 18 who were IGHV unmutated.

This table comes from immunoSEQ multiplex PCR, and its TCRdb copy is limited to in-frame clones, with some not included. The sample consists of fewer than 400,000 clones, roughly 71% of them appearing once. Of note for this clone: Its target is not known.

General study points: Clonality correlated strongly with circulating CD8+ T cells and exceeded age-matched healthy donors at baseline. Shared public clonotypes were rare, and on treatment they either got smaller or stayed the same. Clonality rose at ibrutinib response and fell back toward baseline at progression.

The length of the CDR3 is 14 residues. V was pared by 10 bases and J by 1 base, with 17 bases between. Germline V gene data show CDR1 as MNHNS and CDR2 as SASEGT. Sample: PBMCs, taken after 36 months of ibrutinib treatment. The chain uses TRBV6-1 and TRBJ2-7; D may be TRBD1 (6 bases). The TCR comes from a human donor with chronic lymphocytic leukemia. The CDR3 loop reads CATQLRDISYEQYF. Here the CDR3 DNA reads TGTGCCACCCAACTCCGGGACATTTCCTACGAGCAGTACTTC.